This T cell receptor (beta chain) was sequenced for a study of T cells in Graves' hyperthyroidism and ophthalmopathy. These patients, aged 18 to 65, had recently diagnosed hyperthyroidism lasting under 2 months. V lost 5 bases to trimming and J lost 7 bases; unmatched junction nucleotides: 10. This CDR3 has 17 residues. Per the germline V gene, CDR1 is MNHNS and CDR2 is SASEGT. There were TCR beta CDR3 regions amplified from RNA transcripts. First-round RT-PCR with HTBI primers amplified the TCR CDR3 region. TCRdb called the multiplex PCR reads again in MiXCR, with one record for every CDR3 protein. The table records fewer than 900,000 distinct CDR3 sequences, around 15% of them present only once. This clonotype showed up many times. Its antigen remains unidentified. Study observations and caveats: Median prediction lead before ophthalmopathy onset was 6 to 8 months with the model. Researchers found most expanded thyroid clonotypes above 0.001 in blood as well.

The sequence was obtained from a man in his late teens or twenties with Graves' hyperthyroidism. The chain combines TRBV6-1 with TRBJ2-1; 14 positions agree with TRBD2. Sequenced: blood. This chain's CDR3 is CASSSGLAGGLLNEQFF. In nucleotides, the CDR3 is TGTGCCAGCAGTTCAGGACTAGCGGGAGGACTCTTAAATGAGCAGTTCTTC.